The T cell receptor (beta chain) under discussion was sequenced for a study of blood T cell repertoires in COVID-19. For the study at large: Whether acute or convalescent, the COVID-19 samples came from the United States, Italy and Spain. Nucleic acid was either cDNA or gDNA, and it came from T cells, B-cell-depleted T cells, or PBMCs.

Authors' data handling: Reference gene primers were amplified, and this amplification served to estimate nucleated cell counts. The table came from immunoSEQ multiplex PCR; TCRdb's copy has only in-frame clones and leaves some out. V and J calls plus clone size are reproduced from that table; the DNA served to infer D and trimming. The sample has 260,000 or so clones; roughly 81% are singletons. Only one count was recorded for this clone. Seattle patients were enrolled during active infection and followed longitudinally. Germline lookup yields CDR1 LNHDA and CDR2 SQIVND (reference sequence). Deletions cut 5 bases from V and 5 bases from J, with 15 bases between. This CDR3 comprises 15 residues.

Sample: peripheral blood. This rearrangement joins TRBV19 to TRBJ1-4; D is unresolved. This receptor was identified in a woman aged 80 or over with COVID-19, enrolled during active disease. CDR3 coding DNA: TGTGCCAGTAGTTCAGAGTCGGCGGGGAATGAAAAACTGTTTTTT. It codes for CASSSESAGNEKLFF.